This is a list of T cell receptor beta chains from one sample in a study of cytomegalovirus exposure and HLA in healthy donors. The data were produced by immunoSEQ multiplex PCR, yet TCRdb's version contains in-frame clones alone and is incomplete. Here the sample spans fewer than 100,000 clones, 78% being singletons. The sample comprised PBMCs. These receptors came from a male donor in good health and CMV-seropositive. Both conserved end residues are part of each CDR3. The D gene is left open where the match is weak. Clone size is shown for a subset of rows, as once, few, many or a class of expanded clone.

>.|TRBV27|.|TRBJ2-7
CASSHDPGVADEQYF
TGTGCCAGCAGCCACGATCCAGGGGTGGCGGACGAGCAGTACTTC
>.|TRBV30|.|TRBJ2-1
CAWSVGAEQFF
TGTGCCTGGAGTGTAGGGGCTGAGCAGTTCTTC
>.|TRBV29-1|TRBD1|TRBJ2-1
CSVVRTRDRGGNEQFF
TGCAGCGTTGTGCGAACCCGGGACAGGGGCGGGAATGAGCAGTTCTTC
>.|TRBV19|TRBD2|TRBJ2-2
CASSSGLAGLKNGELFF
TGTGCCAGTAGTTCGGGACTAGCGGGACTAAAGAACGGGGAGCTGTTTTTT
>.|TRBV7-9|TRBD1|TRBJ2-1
CASTDRAVDEQFF
TGTGCCAGCACCGACAGGGCGGTAGATGAGCAGTTCTTC
>.|TRBV18|.|TRBJ1-6
CASSSYRAGEGYSPLHF
TGTGCCAGCTCATCTTACAGGGCAGGGGAAGGATATTCACCCCTCCACTTT
>few|TRBV6-1|.|TRBJ1-2
CASNLQGTYGYTF
TGTGCCAGCAACCTACAGGGTACCTATGGCTACACCTTC
>.|TRBV15|.|TRBJ1-4
CATGRGPPAGLTNEKLFF
TGTGCCACCGGCAGAGGGCCCCCCGCCGGGTTAACTAATGAAAAACTGTTTTTT
>.|TRBV5-1|.|TRBJ2-2
CASSPTAIWTGELFF
TGCGCCAGCAGCCCGACTGCCATCTGGACCGGGGAGCTGTTTTTT
>.|TRBV5-1|.|TRBJ2-2
CASRTLQGTGELFF
TGCGCCAGCAGAACCCTGCAGGGCACCGGGGAGCTGTTTTTT
>.|TRBV28|.|TRBJ1-5
CASSLREPQHF
TGTGCCAGCAGTTTAAGAGAGCCCCAGCATTTT
>once|TRBV4-2|.|TRBJ2-7
CASSQTQGHGAYEQYF
TGTGCCAGCAGCCAAACTCAGGGCCATGGGGCCTACGAGCAGTACTTC
>once|TRBV27|.|TRBJ2-7
CASSRDSSDEQYF
TGTGCCAGCAGTCGGGACTCTTCAGACGAGCAGTACTTC
>.|TRBV5-4|.|TRBJ2-7
CASSHKARDITYEQYF
TGTGCCAGCAGTCACAAGGCACGGGACATTACCTACGAGCAGTACTTC
>.|TRBV7-2|TRBD1|TRBJ2-2
CASSTQGWYTGELFF
TGTGCCAGCAGCACACAGGGGTGGTACACCGGGGAGCTGTTTTTT
>.|TRBV27|.|TRBJ2-1
CASIPQGGATQFF
TGTGCCAGCATACCTCAAGGGGGGGCAACGCAGTTCTTC
>once|TRBV7-2|TRBD1|TRBJ2-7
CASSWAPGQGAYEQYF
TGTGCCAGCAGCTGGGCACCGGGACAGGGCGCTTACGAGCAGTACTTC
>.|TRBV28|TRBD1|TRBJ2-6
CASSPYPFRQGKRYSGANVLTF
TGTGCCAGCAGTCCATACCCTTTCCGACAGGGAAAAAGATACTCTGGGGCCAACGTCCTGACTTTC
>.|TRBV19|TRBD2|TRBJ2-1
CASSISRGQVSGRSYNEQFF
TGTGCCAGTAGTATTTCTAGGGGGCAAGTTAGCGGGAGGTCCTACAATGAGCAGTTCTTC
>.|TRBV19|TRBD1|TRBJ1-1
CASSPTGSTEAFF
TGTGCCAGTAGTCCGACAGGGTCAACTGAAGCTTTCTTT
>few|TRBV19|TRBD2|TRBJ2-1
CASRDQSGGRHNEQFF
TGTGCCAGTAGAGATCAAAGCGGGGGCCGACACAATGAGCAGTTCTTC
>.|TRBV2|TRBD2|TRBJ2-7
CASTGSTSGDYEQYF
TGTGCCAGCACCGGCTCAACTAGCGGGGACTACGAGCAGTACTTC
>.|TRBV11-1|TRBD1|TRBJ2-7
CASSFDRAYEQYF
TGTGCCAGCAGCTTCGACAGGGCCTACGAGCAGTACTTC
>.|TRBV6-1|.|TRBJ1-1
CASSEEQTAEAFF
TGTGCCAGCAGTGAAGAACAGACCGCTGAAGCTTTCTTT
>.|TRBV5-4|.|TRBJ1-2
CASSSKITEGRGYGYTF
TGTGCCAGCAGCTCGAAGATAACGGAGGGGAGAGGTTATGGCTACACCTTC
>.|TRBV19|.|TRBJ1-5
CASSSGLGQPQHF
TGTGCCAGTAGCTCAGGATTAGGTCAGCCCCAGCATTTT